The text below deals with one T cell receptor beta chain. This specimen belongs to a study of blood T cell repertoires in COVID-19. Across the study: The United States, Italy and Spain supplied acute and convalescent COVID-19 samples. PBMCs, B-cell-depleted T cells, or T cells provided the cDNA or gDNA that made up the material.

CDR1 and CDR2 (germline): MDHEN, SYDVKM. The CDR3 has 15 amino acids. V was pared by 7 bases and J by 1 base, with 7 bases of the junction left unmatched. Sequencing was performed with immunoSEQ multiplex PCR; in TCRdb, only in-frame clones are kept and a portion is missing. Of nearly 200,000 clones in the sample, approximately 87% are singletons; the top ten hold 0.7% to 0.95%. The sample was peripheral blood. This TCR was sampled from a woman between 70 and 85 years old with acute or convalescent COVID-19. The rearrangement joins TRBV28 to TRBJ2-7; TRBD1 matches 10 bases. This chain's CDR3 is CASNDRGRPSYEQYF. As DNA, the CDR3 is TGTGCCAGCAACGACAGGGGGCGGCCGTCCTACGAGCAGTACTTC.